A selection of T cell receptor beta chains follows, all from one sample in a study of cytotoxic CD8 clonotypes in ibrutinib-treated CLL. Produced via immunoSEQ multiplex PCR; TCRdb's table is partial and in-frame only. The sample lists some 140,000 clones, about 91% seen once, with roughly a tenth in the top ten. Here the sequenced sample was PBMCs, taken after 12 months of ibrutinib treatment. The receptors were sampled from a human donor with chronic lymphocytic leukemia. The CDR3 runs from the conserved cysteine through the conserved F or W. The order of the fields is D gene, J gene, V gene, clone size, CDR3 protein, CDR3 DNA. The D gene is left open where the match is weak. Where a row states a size, it is once, few, many or the class of an expanded clone; other rows omit it.

D: .; J: TRBJ1-3; V: TRBV28; size: .; CDR3: CASSLETGRRGNTIYF; DNA: TGTGCCAGCAGTTTAGAAACAGGGCGGAGAGGAAACACCATATATTTT
D: .; J: TRBJ1-1; V: TRBV28; size: .; CDR3: CASSLSGIGAFF; DNA: TGTGCCAGCAGTTTATCCGGCATCGGGGCTTTCTTT
D: .; J: TRBJ2-6; V: TRBV6-5; size: .; CDR3: CASGRSSGANVLTF; DNA: TGTGCCAGCGGCCGGAGCTCTGGGGCCAACGTCCTGACTTTC
D: .; J: TRBJ1-2; V: TRBV10-3; size: .; CDR3: CAISDGQVYGYTF; DNA: TGTGCCATCTCAGACGGGCAGGTCTATGGCTACACCTTC
D: .; J: TRBJ2-1; V: TRBV7-5; size: .; CDR3: CARSTRSGASYNEQFF; DNA: TGTGCCAGAAGCACACGATCAGGGGCGTCCTACAATGAGCAGTTCTTC
D: TRBD1; J: TRBJ1-2; V: TRBV30; size: .; CDR3: CAWNDRGYGYTF; DNA: TGTGCCTGGAACGACAGGGGTTATGGCTACACCTTC
D: .; J: TRBJ2-1; V: TRBV10-2; size: .; CDR3: CASSPEMASRHNEQFF; DNA: TGCGCCAGCAGTCCCGAGATGGCTAGCAGGCACAATGAGCAGTTCTTC
D: TRBD2; J: TRBJ2-1; V: TRBV6-5; size: .; CDR3: CASMGLAGFNEQFF; DNA: TGTGCCAGCATGGGGCTAGCGGGTTTCAATGAGCAGTTCTTC
D: .; J: TRBJ2-1; V: TRBV27; size: once; CDR3: CASTQQNSYNEQFF; DNA: TGTGCCAGCACCCAACAGAACTCCTACAATGAGCAGTTCTTC
D: .; J: TRBJ2-7; V: TRBV7-3; size: .; CDR3: CASSLTNGGSYEQYF; DNA: TGTGCCAGCAGCTTAACGAACGGGGGTTCCTACGAGCAGTACTTC
D: TRBD2; J: TRBJ2-1; V: TRBV5-1; size: .; CDR3: CASSGIAGAPEQFF; DNA: TGCGCCAGCAGTGGAATAGCGGGAGCTCCCGAGCAGTTCTTC
D: .; J: TRBJ2-2; V: TRBV10-3; size: .; CDR3: CAITPRDTGELFF; DNA: TGTGCCATCACCCCCAGGGACACCGGGGAGCTGTTTTTT
D: TRBD1; J: TRBJ2-6; V: TRBV7-9; size: .; CDR3: CASSLARWTGVTGANVLTF; DNA: TGTGCCAGCAGCTTAGCGCGCTGGACAGGGGTTACAGGGGCCAACGTCCTGACTTTC
D: .; J: TRBJ2-3; V: TRBV2; size: .; CDR3: CASSVRRTAPDTQYF; DNA: TGTGCCAGCAGTGTGAGAAGGACAGCCCCAGATACGCAGTATTTT
D: .; J: TRBJ1-4; V: TRBV5-1; size: .; CDR3: CASSFGAPNEKLFF; DNA: TGCGCCAGCAGCTTCGGGGCTCCTAATGAAAAACTGTTTTTT
D: TRBD2; J: TRBJ2-5; V: TRBV4-1; size: .; CDR3: CASSQDGGETQYF; DNA: TGCGCCAGCAGCCAAGACGGGGGGGAGACCCAGTACTTC
D: .; J: TRBJ2-1; V: TRBV19; size: .; CDR3: CASRNRILPPNNEQFF; DNA: TGTGCCAGTAGGAACAGGATCCTACCGCCAAACAATGAGCAGTTCTTC
D: TRBD1; J: TRBJ2-7; V: TRBV18; size: .; CDR3: CASSPGTVIYEQYF; DNA: TGTGCCAGCTCACCCGGGACAGTTATCTACGAGCAGTACTTC
D: .; J: TRBJ2-7; V: TRBV29-1; size: .; CDR3: CSVEYPEGYEQYF; DNA: TGCAGCGTTGAATACCCCGAGGGATACGAGCAGTACTTC
D: TRBD1; J: TRBJ1-2; V: TRBV5-8; size: once; CDR3: CASSLGQGGYGYTF; DNA: TGTGCCAGCAGCTTGGGACAGGGAGGGTATGGCTACACCTTC
D: .; J: TRBJ1-2; V: TRBV7-6; size: .; CDR3: CASSNHPDYGYTF; DNA: TGTGCCAGCAGCAACCATCCCGACTATGGCTACACCTTC
D: TRBD2; J: TRBJ2-3; V: TRBV14; size: .; CDR3: CASSQRRLAGKYF; DNA: TGTGCCAGCAGCCAAAGAAGACTAGCGGGGAAGTATTTT
D: .; J: TRBJ2-7; V: TRBV11-2; size: .; CDR3: CASSPKTGGLGREQYF; DNA: TGTGCCAGCAGCCCTAAAACCGGGGGGCTAGGGCGCGAGCAGTACTTC
D: TRBD1; J: TRBJ2-2; V: TRBV9; size: .; CDR3: CASSVRQGNTGELFF; DNA: TGTGCCAGCAGCGTACGACAGGGGAACACCGGGGAGCTGTTTTTT
D: .; J: TRBJ2-3; V: TRBV18; size: .; CDR3: CASSPLETIGTDTQYF; DNA: TGTGCCAGCTCACCACTTGAGACCATCGGCACAGATACGCAGTATTTT
D: .; J: TRBJ2-1; V: TRBV5-1; size: .; CDR3: CASSAGTDNEQFF; DNA: TGCGCCAGCAGCGCGGGTACGGATAATGAGCAGTTCTTC
D: TRBD1; J: TRBJ1-4; V: TRBV7-9; size: .; CDR3: CASSSPGQGEKLFF; DNA: TGTGCCAGCAGCTCGCCGGGACAGGGGGAAAAACTGTTTTTT
D: TRBD2; J: TRBJ2-7; V: TRBV5-1; size: .; CDR3: CASRRLAGEGTLYEQYF; DNA: TGCGCCAGCAGAAGACTAGCGGGGGAGGGGACTCTCTACGAGCAGTACTTC
D: .; J: TRBJ2-1; V: TRBV7-3; size: .; CDR3: CASSLMGASGPNEQFF; DNA: TGTGCCAGCAGCTTAATGGGGGCTAGTGGGCCAAATGAGCAGTTCTTC
D: .; J: TRBJ2-1; V: TRBV6-5; size: .; CDR3: CASSYRVNSYNEQFF; DNA: TGTGCCAGCAGTTACAGGGTAAACTCCTACAATGAGCAGTTCTTC
D: .; J: TRBJ1-5; V: TRBV28; size: .; CDR3: CASSATGFYRPQHF; DNA: TGTGCCAGCAGTGCTACAGGGTTCTATCGGCCCCAGCATTTT
D: .; J: TRBJ2-7; V: TRBV28; size: .; CDR3: CASSLMLYEQYF; DNA: TGTGCCAGCAGTTTAATGCTCTACGAGCAGTACTTC
D: .; J: TRBJ1-2; V: TRBV19; size: once; CDR3: CASNRGPEGSSYGYTF; DNA: TGTGCCAGTAACCGGGGTCCGGAGGGATCCTCGTATGGCTACACCTTC
D: .; J: TRBJ2-5; V: TRBV9; size: .; CDR3: CASSVEGWETQYF; DNA: TGTGCCAGCAGCGTAGAGGGGTGGGAGACCCAGTACTTC
D: TRBD2; J: TRBJ2-2; V: TRBV13; size: .; CDR3: CASSLDGGDTGELFF; DNA: TGTGCCAGCAGCTTAGACGGGGGGGACACCGGGGAGCTGTTTTTT
D: .; J: TRBJ1-5; V: TRBV18; size: .; CDR3: CASSPQRVGNQPQHF; DNA: TGTGCCAGCTCACCACAAAGGGTTGGCAATCAGCCCCAGCATTTT
D: .; J: TRBJ2-7; V: TRBV7-9; size: .; CDR3: CASSLASPAEQYF; DNA: TGTGCCAGCAGCTTAGCTTCCCCCGCCGAGCAGTACTTC
D: .; J: TRBJ2-2; V: TRBV27; size: .; CDR3: CASSLYGYTGELFF; DNA: TGTGCCAGCAGTTTATACGGTTACACCGGGGAGCTGTTTTTT
D: TRBD1; J: TRBJ2-7; V: TRBV15; size: .; CDR3: CATSRESGTGGREQYF; DNA: TGTGCCACCAGCAGGGAATCCGGGACAGGGGGCCGGGAGCAGTACTTC
D: TRBD1; J: TRBJ2-7; V: TRBV7-9; size: .; CDR3: CASSSPGQGSFEQYF; DNA: TGTGCCAGCAGCTCCCCGGGACAGGGATCTTTCGAGCAGTACTTC
D: .; J: TRBJ2-7; V: TRBV28; size: .; CDR3: CASRASHSYEQYF; DNA: TGTGCCAGCAGGGCTAGTCATTCCTACGAGCAGTACTTC
D: .; J: TRBJ1-2; V: TRBV19; size: .; CDR3: CASSFDTANYGYTF; DNA: TGTGCCAGTAGTTTTGACACCGCTAACTATGGCTACACCTTC
D: TRBD1; J: TRBJ1-5; V: TRBV6-4; size: .; CDR3: CARTGTEGPANQPQHF; DNA: TGTGCCAGGACCGGGACAGAGGGCCCCGCGAATCAGCCCCAGCATTTT
D: TRBD1; J: TRBJ2-2; V: TRBV29-1; size: .; CDR3: CSVVGGQGAGTGELFF; DNA: TGCAGCGTTGTAGGTGGGCAGGGGGCAGGCACCGGGGAGCTGTTTTTT
D: .; J: TRBJ1-1; V: TRBV28; size: .; CDR3: CASSLYREQRIRGTEAFF; DNA: TGTGCCAGCAGTTTATACCGCGAACAGAGGATACGGGGCACTGAAGCTTTCTTT